The T cell receptor (beta chain) under discussion was sequenced for a study of blood T cells in healthy people across ages. General study points: CMV status of donors was not determined, possibly confounding expanded clonotype changes. A roughly linear fall in TCR beta diversity per million T cells was seen with increasing age. As naive T cell percentage varied, TCR beta diversity correlated strongly with it. Among long-lived donors, naive CD4+ cells were more numerous and diversity higher than in aged donors.

Trimming took 5 bases from V and 3 from J; bases not matched to a gene: 6. CDR1 and CDR2 from the germline V gene are MNHEY and SMNVEV (reference sequence). The CDR3 covers 16 residues. Then a second PCR, running about 6 to 11 cycles, was carried out with a sample-barcoded 5' primer and a J-beta primer mix. TCRdb reprocessed the 5' RACE reads via MiXCR and lists one record per CDR3 protein. The sample carries over 700,000 distinct CDR3 sequences, approximately 53% recorded once. About this clonotype itself: What it binds is unknown.

The rearrangement joins TRBV27 to TRBJ2-7, with 14 bases lining up with TRBD2. This TCR was recovered from a man older than 75 in good health. Sample: blood. The CDR3: CASSHGLAGGRYEQYF. The CDR3 DNA sequence: TGTGCCAGCAGTCACGGACTAGCGGGAGGCCGCTACGAGCAGTACTTC.